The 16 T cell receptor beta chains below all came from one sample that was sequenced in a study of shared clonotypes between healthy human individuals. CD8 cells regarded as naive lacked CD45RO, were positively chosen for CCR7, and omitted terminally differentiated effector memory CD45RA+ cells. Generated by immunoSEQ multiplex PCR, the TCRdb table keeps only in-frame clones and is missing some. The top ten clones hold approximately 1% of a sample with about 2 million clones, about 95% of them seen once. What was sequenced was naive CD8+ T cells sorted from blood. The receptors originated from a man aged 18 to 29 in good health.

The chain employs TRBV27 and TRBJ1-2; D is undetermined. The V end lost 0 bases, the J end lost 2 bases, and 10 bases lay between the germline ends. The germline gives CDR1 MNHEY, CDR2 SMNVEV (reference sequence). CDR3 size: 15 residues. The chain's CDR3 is CASSLSITGNYGYTF. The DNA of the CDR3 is TGTGCCAGCAGTTTATCGATTACGGGAAACTATGGCTACACCTTC.

CDR3 bases: TGCGCCAGCAGTGAGAACCTAGGGAGTCCCTACAATGAGCAGTTCTTC. It yields the protein CASSENLGSPYNEQFF. This chain joins TRBV10-1 and TRBJ2-1; tentatively, D is TRBD2 (5 bases). Deletions cut 2 bases from V and 2 bases from J, with 13 bases between. The germline V gene has CDR1 WNHNN and CDR2 SYGVQD (reference sequence). The CDR3 totals 16 residues.

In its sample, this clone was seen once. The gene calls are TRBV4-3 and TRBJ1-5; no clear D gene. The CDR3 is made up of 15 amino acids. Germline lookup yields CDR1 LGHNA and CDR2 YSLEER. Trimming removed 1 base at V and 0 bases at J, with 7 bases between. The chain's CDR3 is CASSQGTDSNQPQHF. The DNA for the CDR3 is TGCGCCAGCAGCCAAGGAACAGATAGCAATCAGCCCCAGCATTTT.

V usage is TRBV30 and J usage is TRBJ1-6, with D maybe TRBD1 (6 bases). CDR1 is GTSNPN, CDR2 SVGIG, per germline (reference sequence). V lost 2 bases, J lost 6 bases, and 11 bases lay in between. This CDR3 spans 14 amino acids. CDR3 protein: CAWSLDRANSPLHF. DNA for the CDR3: TGTGCCTGGAGTTTGGACAGAGCTAATTCACCCCTCCACTTT.

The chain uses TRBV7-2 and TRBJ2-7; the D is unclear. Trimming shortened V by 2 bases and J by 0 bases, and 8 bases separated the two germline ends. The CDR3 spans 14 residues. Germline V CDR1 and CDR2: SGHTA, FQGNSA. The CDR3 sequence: CASSLHLSSYEQYF. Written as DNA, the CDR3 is TGTGCCAGCAGCTTACACTTGAGCTCCTACGAGCAGTACTTC.

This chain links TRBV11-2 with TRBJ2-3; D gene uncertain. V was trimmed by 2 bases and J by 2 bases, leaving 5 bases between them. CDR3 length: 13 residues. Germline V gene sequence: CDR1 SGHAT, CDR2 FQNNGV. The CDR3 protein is CASSLSSTDTQYF. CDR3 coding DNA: TGTGCCAGCAGCTTAAGCTCCACAGATACGCAGTATTTT.

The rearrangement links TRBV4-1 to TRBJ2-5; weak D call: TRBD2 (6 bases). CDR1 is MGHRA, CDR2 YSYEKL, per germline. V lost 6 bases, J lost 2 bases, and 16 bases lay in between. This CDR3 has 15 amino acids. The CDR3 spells CASSLRVGGQETQYF. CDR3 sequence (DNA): TGCGCCAGCAGTCTCCGGGTGGGGGGACAAGAGACCCAGTACTTC.

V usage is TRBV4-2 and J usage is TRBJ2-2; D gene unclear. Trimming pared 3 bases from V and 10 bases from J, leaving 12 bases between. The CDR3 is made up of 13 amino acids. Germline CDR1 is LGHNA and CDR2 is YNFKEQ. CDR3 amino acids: CASSHVGDEELFF. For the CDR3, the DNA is TGTGCCAGCAGCCACGTCGGCGATGAGGAGCTGTTTTTT.

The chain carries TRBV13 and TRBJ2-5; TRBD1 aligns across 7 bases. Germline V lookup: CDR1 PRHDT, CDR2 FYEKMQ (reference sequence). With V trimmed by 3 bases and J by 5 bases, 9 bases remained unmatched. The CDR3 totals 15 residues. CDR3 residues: CASSFRLDRLETQYF. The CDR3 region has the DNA TGTGCCAGCAGCTTCCGGTTGGACAGGTTGGAGACCCAGTACTTC.

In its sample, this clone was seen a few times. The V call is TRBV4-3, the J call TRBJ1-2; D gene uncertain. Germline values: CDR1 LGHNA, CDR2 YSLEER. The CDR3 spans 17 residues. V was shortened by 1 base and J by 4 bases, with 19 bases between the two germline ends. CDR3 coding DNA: TGCGCCAGCAGCCAAGGTGGTCCGGTGATGGCGGCCTATGGCTACACCTTC. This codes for CASSQGGPVMAAYGYTF.

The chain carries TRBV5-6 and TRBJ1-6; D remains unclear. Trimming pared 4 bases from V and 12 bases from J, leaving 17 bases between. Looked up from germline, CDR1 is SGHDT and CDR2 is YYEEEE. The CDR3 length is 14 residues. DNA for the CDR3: TGTGCCAGCAGCCCGGAGGAAGGTGATGGACCCCTCCACTTT. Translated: CASSPEEGDGPLHF.

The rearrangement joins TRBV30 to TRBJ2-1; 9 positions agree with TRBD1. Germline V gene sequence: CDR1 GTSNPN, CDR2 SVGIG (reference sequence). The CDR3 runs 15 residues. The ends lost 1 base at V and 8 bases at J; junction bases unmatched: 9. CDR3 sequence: CAWSGPGQGWYEQFF. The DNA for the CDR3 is TGTGCCTGGAGTGGTCCGGGACAGGGTTGGTATGAGCAGTTCTTC.

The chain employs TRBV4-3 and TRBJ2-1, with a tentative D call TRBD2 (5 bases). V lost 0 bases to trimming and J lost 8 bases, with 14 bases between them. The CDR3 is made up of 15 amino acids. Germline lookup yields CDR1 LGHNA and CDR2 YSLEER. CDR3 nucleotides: TGCGCCAGCAGCCAAGATCTGGGCCCGGGGTATGAGCAGTTCTTC. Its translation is CASSQDLGPGYEQFF.

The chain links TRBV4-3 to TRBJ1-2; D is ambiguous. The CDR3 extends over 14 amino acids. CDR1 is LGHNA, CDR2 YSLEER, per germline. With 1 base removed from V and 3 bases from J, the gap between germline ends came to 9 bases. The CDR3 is CASSQAYTYYGYTF. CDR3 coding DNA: TGCGCCAGCAGCCAAGCTTACACCTACTATGGCTACACCTTC.

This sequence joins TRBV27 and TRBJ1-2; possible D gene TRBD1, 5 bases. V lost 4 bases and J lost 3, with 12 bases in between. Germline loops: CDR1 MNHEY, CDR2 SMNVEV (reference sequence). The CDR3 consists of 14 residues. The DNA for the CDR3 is TGTGCCAGCAGTTCGGCAGGGCCCTACTATGGCTACACCTTC. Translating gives CASSSAGPYYGYTF.

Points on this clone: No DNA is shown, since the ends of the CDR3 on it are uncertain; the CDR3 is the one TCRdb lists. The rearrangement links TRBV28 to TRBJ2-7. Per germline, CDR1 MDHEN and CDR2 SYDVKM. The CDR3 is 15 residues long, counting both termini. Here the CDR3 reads CASSFGAGTRYEQYF.